This entry lists 11 T cell receptor beta chains sequenced from one sample in a study of blood T cell repertoires in COVID-19. Measured with immunoSEQ multiplex PCR; TCRdb has only the in-frame clones, and not every one. The sample carries roughly 300,000 clones, about 86% recorded once. The specimen sequenced was peripheral blood. All receptors come from a woman aged 25-40 years with COVID-19, enrolled during active disease.

The V gene is TRBV7-8, the J gene TRBJ2-7; D remains unclear. Germline-derived CDR1 and CDR2 are SGHVS and FQNEAQ. Trimming left V 1 base short and J 1 base short, with 8 bases between. This CDR3 has 14 residues. CDR3 loop: CASSLGAPSYEQYF. In DNA, the CDR3 is TGTGCCAGCAGCTTAGGAGCACCTTCCTACGAGCAGTACTTC.

The chain couples TRBV9 to TRBJ1-6; 8 bases are a match to TRBD1. The trim removed 1 base at V and 9 bases at J, leaving 6 bases unmatched. The CDR3 loop spans 15 amino acids. CDR1 is SGDLS, CDR2 YYNGEE, per germline. The CDR3 DNA follows: TGTGCCAGCAGCGTAACAGGGACAGGCACTTCACCCCTCCACTTT. Encoded protein: CASSVTGTGTSPLHF.

The chain is built from TRBV19 and TRBJ1-5; possibly TRBD1 for D (6 bases). This CDR3 has 16 residues. The V gene lost 4 bases and the J gene lost 3 bases, with 16 bases spanning the gap. Germline lookup yields CDR1 LNHDA and CDR2 SQIVND (reference sequence). CDR3 protein: CASSTGTSRLNQPQHF. The CDR3 DNA sequence: TGTGCCAGTAGTACCGGGACATCCAGACTCAATCAGCCCCAGCATTTT.

About this clone: The sample holds other DNA sequences that translate to the same CDR3. The rearrangement uses TRBV19 and TRBJ2-3, with a weak D call TRBD1 (6 bases). Trimming removed 3 bases at V and 0 bases at J, with 7 bases between. Germline V gene sequence: CDR1 LNHDA, CDR2 SQIVND (reference sequence). The CDR3 totals 14 residues. The CDR3 region is CASSIQGSTDTQYF. The CDR3 DNA reads TGTGCCAGTAGTATTCAGGGGAGCACAGATACGCAGTATTTT.

The chain is built from TRBV5-4 and TRBJ2-1; 13 nucleotides align to TRBD2. With V trimmed by 2 bases and J by 6 bases, 2 bases remained unmatched. The CDR3 sequence is 15 residues long. Germline-derived CDR1 and CDR2 are SGHNT and YYREEE (reference sequence). The CDR3 region has the DNA TGTGCCAGCAGCTTAGGGACTAGCGGGGTCAATGAGCAGTTCTTC. This sequence encodes CASSLGTSGVNEQFF.

The rearrangement joins TRBV18 to TRBJ2-1, with a weak D call TRBD2 (7 bases). V gave up 5 bases and J gave up 9 bases, with 23 bases separating them. The CDR3 loop spans 16 amino acids. Germline assignment: CDR1 KGHSH and CDR2 LQKENI. The CDR3, as DNA: TGTGCCAGCTCATCGGCCGGGGACATAAAGCGGGGTGAGCAGTTCTTC. Translating it yields CASSSAGDIKRGEQFF. The full variable domain, in which reference TRBV18 and TRBJ2-1 provide the parts outside the CDR3, is NAGVMQNPRHLVRRRGQEARLRCSPMKGHSHVYWYRQLPEEGLKFMVYLQKENIIDESGMPKERFSAEFPKEGPSILRIQQVVRGDSAAYFCASSSAGDIKRGEQFFGPGTRLTVL.

V usage is TRBV7-2 and J usage is TRBJ1-1, with D possibly being TRBD1 (6 bases). From germline, CDR1 is SGHTA and CDR2 FQGNSA. There are 14 residues in the CDR3. Trimming removed 1 base from V and 4 bases from J, with 10 bases in between. This chain's CDR3 is CASSLVGGGTEAFF. CDR3 coding DNA: TGTGCCAGCAGCTTAGTGGGAGGGGGCACTGAAGCTTTCTTT.

The chain couples TRBV12-3 or TRBV12-4 to TRBJ1-1; perhaps TRBD1 as D (5 bases). CDR3 length: 13 amino acids. Deletions cut 6 bases from V and 1 base from J, with 9 bases between. CDR3 in DNA: TGTGCCAGCAGGGGACTAAAGAACACTGAAGCTTTCTTT. Translating it yields CASRGLKNTEAFF.

This chain uses TRBV5-8 with TRBJ1-5; possibly TRBD1 for D (6 bases). The CDR3 covers 16 residues. Between the trimmed V and J ends, which lost 2 bases and 0 bases, there was a span of 12 bases. CDR1 and CDR2 (germline): SGHTS, YDEGEE. In DNA, the CDR3 is TGTGCCAGCAGCTTAACAGGGATATCTAGCAATCAGCCCCAGCATTTT. As protein: CASSLTGISSNQPQHF.

This clone was detected once. In DNA, the CDR3 is TGTGCCACCAGCAGCCCGGCGGGATTAGCGGGGGGAATCCAAGAGACCCAGTACTTC. Protein: CATSSPAGLAGGIQETQYF. The chain couples TRBV15 to TRBJ2-5; 10 positions match TRBD2. This CDR3 is 19 amino acids long. V lost 3 bases, J lost 1 base, and 14 bases stayed unmatched. The germline V gene has CDR1 LNHNV and CDR2 YYDKDF (reference sequence).

This chain connects TRBV11-2 to TRBJ1-2; TRBD1 agrees at 9 bases. The junction had 18 bases not matched to a gene; V was cut back by 7 bases and J by 6 bases. Germline V lookup: CDR1 SGHAT, CDR2 FQNNGV. This CDR3 comprises 17 residues. The CDR3 here is CASTTGTGRPEGDGYTF. CDR3 sequence (DNA): TGTGCCAGCACTACCGGGACAGGGAGACCTGAGGGAGATGGCTACACCTTC.